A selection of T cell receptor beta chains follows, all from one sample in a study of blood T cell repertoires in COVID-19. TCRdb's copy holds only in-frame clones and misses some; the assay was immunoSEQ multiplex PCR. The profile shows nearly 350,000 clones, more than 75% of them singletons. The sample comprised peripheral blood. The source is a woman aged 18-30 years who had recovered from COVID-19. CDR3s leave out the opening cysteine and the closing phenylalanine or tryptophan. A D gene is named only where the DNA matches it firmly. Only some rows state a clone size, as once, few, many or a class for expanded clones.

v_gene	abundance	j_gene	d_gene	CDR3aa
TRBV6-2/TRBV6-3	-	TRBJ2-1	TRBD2	ASSDPFFGTSGYNEQF
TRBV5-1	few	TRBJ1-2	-	ASSLVSATRWDGYT
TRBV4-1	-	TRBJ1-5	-	ASSPQGYSNQPQH
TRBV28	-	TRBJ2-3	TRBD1	ASRVTGKADTQY
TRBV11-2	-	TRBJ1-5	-	ASSLTGTGGQPQH
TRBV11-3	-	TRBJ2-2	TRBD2	ASSVGLATGELF
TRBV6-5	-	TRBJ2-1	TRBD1	ASSQGAGEQF
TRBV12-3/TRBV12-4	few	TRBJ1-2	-	ASSFSGHGYT
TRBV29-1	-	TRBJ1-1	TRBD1	SVEGGQGAGETEAF
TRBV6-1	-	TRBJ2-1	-	ASSLLSVYNEQF
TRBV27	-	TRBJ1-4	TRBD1	ASRRTGDSEKLF
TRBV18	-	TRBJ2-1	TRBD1	ASSLNPGQGRYNEQF
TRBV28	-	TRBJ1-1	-	ASTPSEGTEAF
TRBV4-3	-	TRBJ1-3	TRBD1	ASSQETGVFSGNTIY
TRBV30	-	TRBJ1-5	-	AWSGGVNQPQH
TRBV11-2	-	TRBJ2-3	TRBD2	ASSSTSGSPTDTQY
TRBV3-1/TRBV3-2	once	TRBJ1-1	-	ASSFTGVAAF
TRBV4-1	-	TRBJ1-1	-	ASSQEKLNTEAF
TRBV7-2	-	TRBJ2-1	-	ASSLGSGVHNEQF
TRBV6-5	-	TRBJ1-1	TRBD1	ASSSRTGTGTEAF
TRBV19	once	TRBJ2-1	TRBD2	ASSLTSGMGYNEQF
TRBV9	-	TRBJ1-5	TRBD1	ASSTGQGNQPQH
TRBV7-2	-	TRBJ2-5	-	ASSLARGRGQETQY
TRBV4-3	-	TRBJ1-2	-	ASSQDQGAPNYGYT
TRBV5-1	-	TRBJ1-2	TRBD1	ASSIGQEYGYGYT
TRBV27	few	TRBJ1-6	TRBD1	ASTAWTGEGNSPLH
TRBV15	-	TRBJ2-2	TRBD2	ATSRVAGGPAGELF
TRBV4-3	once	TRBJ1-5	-	ASSQVGRGQPQH
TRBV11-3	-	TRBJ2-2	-	ASSPHGFTGELF
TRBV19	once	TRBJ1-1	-	ASSTVRNTEAF
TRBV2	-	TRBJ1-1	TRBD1	ASSVEGQLNTEAF
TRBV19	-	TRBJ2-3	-	ASSMTGGAGETDTQY
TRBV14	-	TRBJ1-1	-	ASSQYPGGNTEAF
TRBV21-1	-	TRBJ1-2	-	ASSKGAGRDGYT
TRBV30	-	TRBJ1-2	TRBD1	AWSATGDNYGYT
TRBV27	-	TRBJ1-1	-	ASRLARAMNTEAF
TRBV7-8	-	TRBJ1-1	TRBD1	ASSQGQTGTEAF
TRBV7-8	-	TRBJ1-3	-	ASLVGGTGNTIY
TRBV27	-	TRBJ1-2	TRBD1	ASSLLGQGGNGYT
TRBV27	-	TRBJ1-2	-	ASSLSPHRLYGYT
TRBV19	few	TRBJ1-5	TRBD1	ASSIRTGYSNQPQH
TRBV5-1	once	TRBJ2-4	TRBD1	ASSEGGPKNIQY